The rows below give T cell receptor beta chains drawn from one sample of a study of identical twins. TCRdb reprocessed the 5' RACE reads with MiXCR, giving one entry per CDR3 protein. The table has fewer than 350,000 distinct CDR3 sequences, approximately 8.5% seen once; the top ten hold approximately 2%. The sample was also linked to a second study, of yellow fever vaccine responses in identical twins.

Sequencing input: memory (CD45RO+) T cells sorted from blood. These receptors originate from a woman younger than 30 in good health. Both conserved end residues are part of each CDR3.

TRBV4-1 CASSRPSSPDTQYF
TRBV11-1 CASSLYPSGRAPRLNEQFF
TRBV2 CASSVQGYQPQHF
TRBV27 CASRSTVLANYGYTF
TRBV28 CASRRFGSGSSYEQYF
TRBV2 CASIRAIWGLGSYEQYF
TRBV11-1 CASSLGSGGRGRSSYNEQFF
TRBV10-3 CAISRTTGGDTEAFF
TRBV19 CASSSPFGTGNEQFF
TRBV6-5 CASSLAGAVSYNEQFF
TRBV6-5 CASSYSGSGSRHEQFF
TRBV11-2 CASSSGTVDSPLHF
TRBV5-6 CASSLGLAGGAGQETQYF
TRBV2 CATNTDTQYF
TRBV4-2 CASSTDSKNTEAFF
TRBV7-2 CASSFSQGPGELFF
TRBV10-3 CAIKAGTSGDQETQYF
TRBV5-5 CASSLGQGRLSGANVLTF
TRBV10-3 CAISGLREGEQYF
TRBV2 CASSREDYGYTF
TRBV12-3/TRBV12-4 CASSPTYSNQPQHF
TRBV9 CASSVAEGSPLHF
TRBV2 CASRRQGNQPQHF
TRBV3-1 CATCLGTSGNNEQFF
TRBV2 CASERWQSSYNEQFF
TRBV9 CASSLGDRAYSPLHF
TRBV7-9 CASSLGAMYNEQFF
TRBV7-9 CASSLVAGAPVSPLHF
TRBV11-2 CASSARQSEKLFF
TRBV27 CASSLGWGQAGEQFF
TRBV5-6 CASSSRRGQGAEAFF
TRBV3-1 CASSPPAGTGELFF
TRBV12-3/TRBV12-4 CASSLSYGYTF
TRBV27 CASSSHSKGTNSPLHF
TRBV14 CASSPALYRSPLHF
TRBV24-1 CATSDGDNAYGYTF